Each of the 28 T cell receptor beta chains below was sequenced from the same sample in a study of blood T cell repertoires in COVID-19. The data were produced by immunoSEQ multiplex PCR, yet TCRdb's version contains in-frame clones alone and is incomplete. The sample has about 74,000 clones; over 75% are singletons. The specimen was peripheral blood. These receptors were collected from a man aged 65 to 85 with active or convalescent COVID-19.

This clone is a singleton in its sample. The rearrangement links TRBV5-6 to TRBJ2-1, with TRBD2 matching over 8 bases. Germline CDR1 reads SGHDT; CDR2 reads YYEEEE. Losses at the gene ends were 3 bases for V and 7 bases for J; bases not matched to a gene: 3. The CDR3 spans 13 residues. CDR3 sequence reads: CASSSGTRNEQFF. CDR3 in DNA: TGTGCCAGCAGCTCCGGGACTAGAAATGAGCAGTTCTTC.

The V call is TRBV3-1 (or the pseudogene TRBV3-2), the J call TRBJ1-4, with D possibly TRBD1 on 5 matching bases. V dropped 4 bases and J dropped 0 bases, with 9 bases sitting between them. CDR3 length equals 15 residues. Germline V gene sequence: CDR1 LGHDT, CDR2 YNNKEL (reference sequence). The CDR3 loop reads CASSPPGTTNEKLFF. The CDR3 DNA sequence: TGTGCCAGCAGCCCCCCAGGGACAACTAATGAAAAACTGTTTTTT.

This chain uses TRBV11-2 with TRBJ1-6, with 9 bases identical to TRBD1. With V trimmed by 5 bases and J by 9 bases, 8 bases remained unmatched. Germline lookup yields CDR1 SGHAT and CDR2 FQNNGV. The CDR3 length is 15 residues. This CDR3 is CASSTRDRVLSPLHF. The CDR3 nucleotides read TGTGCCAGCAGCACCCGGGACAGGGTTCTTTCACCCCTCCACTTT.

The J gene is TRBJ1-2, the V gene TRBV7-9; D may be TRBD1 (5 bases). V dropped 3 bases and J dropped 2 bases, with 10 bases sitting between them. CDR3 length: 14 amino acids. Germline-derived CDR1 and CDR2 are SEHNR and FQNEAQ (reference sequence). The CDR3 DNA reads as TGTGCCAGCAGCTTTGGGGGAGGGAACTATGGCTACACCTTC. It is translated as CASSFGGGNYGYTF. Complete variable domain (other parts from reference TRBV7-9 and TRBJ1-2): DTGVSQNPRHKITKRGQNVTFRCDPISEHNRLYWYRQTLGQGPEFLTYFQNEAQLEKSRLLSDRFSAERPKGSFSTLEIQRTEQGDSAMYLCASSFGGGNYGYTFGSGTRLTVV.

The chain has TRBV5-4 and TRBJ2-3; 12 positions match TRBD2. Germline CDR1 and CDR2: SGHNT and YYREEE (reference sequence). The CDR3 loop spans 17 amino acids. V dropped 1 base and J dropped 0; count of bases not matched to a gene: 3. The DNA for the CDR3 is TGTGCCAGCAGCTTGACTAGCGGGGGGAGGAGCACAGATACGCAGTATTTT. Translated: CASSLTSGGRSTDTQYF. The entire variable domain, with the rest obtained from reference TRBV5-4 and TRBJ2-3, is as follows: ETGVTQSPTHLIKTRGQQVTLRCSSQSGHNTVSWYQQALGQGPQFIFQYYREEENGRGNFPPRFSGLQFPNYSSELNVNALELDDSALYLCASSLTSGGRSTDTQYFGPGTRLTVL.

The V gene is TRBV30, the J gene TRBJ1-2; D not certain. Trimming cost V 0 bases and J 8 bases, with 7 bases left between them. The germline V gene encodes CDR1 GTSNPN and CDR2 SVGIG (reference sequence). The CDR3 is 11 amino acids. The CDR3 DNA is TGTGCCTGGAGTGTACAGCGGGGCTACACCTTC. As protein: CAWSVQRGYTF.

This clone was detected only once. The V gene is TRBV5-4, the J gene TRBJ2-7; 9 nucleotides match TRBD1. CDR1 and CDR2 (germline): SGHNT, YYREEE (reference sequence). With 4 bases clipped from V and 6 bases from J, the junction kept 8 bases outside the gene matches. The CDR3 spans 14 residues. The CDR3 loop is CASSRDRVSREQYF. The DNA of the CDR3 is TGTGCCAGCAGCCGGGACAGGGTATCTCGCGAGCAGTACTTC.

The chain couples TRBV5-1 to TRBJ2-5, with 11 bases identical to TRBD2. The CDR3 runs 16 residues. V dropped 4 bases and J dropped 2; count of bases not matched to a gene: 7. Germline CDR1 reads SGHRS; CDR2 reads YFSETQ. DNA for the CDR3: TGCGCCAGCAGCCTGGGGACTAGCGGAGGACAAGAGACCCAGTACTTC. Its protein is CASSLGTSGGQETQYF. Drawing the rest from reference TRBV5-1 and TRBJ2-5, the complete variable domain is KAGVTQTPRYLIKTRGQQVTLSCSPISGHRSVSWYQQTPGQGLQFLFEYFSETQRNKGNFPGRFSGRQFSNSRSEMNVSTLELGDSALYLCASSLGTSGGQETQYFGPGTRLLVL.

The chain employs TRBV29-1 and TRBJ2-7, with TRBD2 matching over 9 bases. The CDR3 contains 13 residues. V lost 5 bases to trimming and J lost 5 bases; unmatched junction nucleotides: 7. Germline lookup yields CDR1 SQVTM and CDR2 ANQGSEA. In DNA form, the CDR3 reads TGCAGCGTTAGTGCTAGCGGGATCGACGAGCAGTACTTC. This encodes CSVSASGIDEQYF.

The chain couples TRBV5-1 to TRBJ2-2; TRBD2 matches at 8 bases. The CDR3 consists of 15 residues. Germline V gene lookup returns CDR1 SGHRS and CDR2 YFSETQ. Trimming removed 2 bases from V and 0 bases from J; junction bases left unmatched: 0. The CDR3 DNA reads as TGCGCCAGCAGCTTTAGCGGGGCGAACACCGGGGAGCTGTTTTTT. This gives the protein CASSFSGANTGELFF.

The V gene is TRBV6-5, the J gene TRBJ1-2, with 7 bases that match TRBD1. There are 13 residues in the CDR3. The junction had 5 bases not matched to a gene; V was cut back by 6 bases and J by 4 bases. CDR1 is MNHEY and CDR2 is SVGAGI in the germline V gene. The CDR3 coding sequence is TGTGCCAGCAGGAAAGGGACAGCCTATGGCTACACCTTC. Residues: CASRKGTAYGYTF.

This clone was recorded only once. The genes are TRBV7-9 and TRBJ2-3; TRBD1 matches at 8 bases. This CDR3 is 15 amino acids long. V was pared by 1 base and J by 2 bases, with 2 bases of the junction left unmatched. From germline, CDR1 is SEHNR and CDR2 FQNEAQ (reference sequence). The CDR3 DNA reads as TGTGCCAGCAGCTTAGGGACAGGGACCACAGATACGCAGTATTTT. This encodes CASSLGTGTTDTQYF.

The gene calls are TRBV5-1 and TRBJ1-2, with 8 bases fitting TRBD1. This CDR3 is 15 amino acids long. Germline loops: CDR1 SGHRS, CDR2 YFSETQ. V dropped 3 bases and J dropped 3; count of bases not matched to a gene: 7. The CDR3 sequence is CASSSGQGPYYGYTF. The CDR3 nucleotides are TGCGCCAGCAGCTCCGGACAGGGCCCGTACTATGGCTACACCTTC.

V is TRBV7-3 and J is TRBJ1-1; 8 bases line up with TRBD1. V shed 1 base, J shed 4 bases, and the junction held 11 bases outside the gene matches. This CDR3 spans 17 amino acids. Germline V gene sequence: CDR1 SGHTA, CDR2 FQGTGA. CDR3 coding DNA: TGTGCCAGCAGCTTAAGGGCACGGGCAGGGGGCGGCACTGAAGCTTTCTTT. Translated: CASSLRARAGGGTEAFF.

This chain connects TRBV6-4 to TRBJ2-1; 12 nucleotides align to TRBD1. The J segment lost 6 bases and the V segment lost 4 bases, leaving 4 bases of the junction unmatched. The CDR3 runs to 15 residues. Germline values: CDR1 MRHNA, CDR2 SNTAGT. CDR3 nucleotides: TGTGCCAGCAGTGTGGGGACAGGGGGCTTCAATGAGCAGTTCTTC. Translation: CASSVGTGGFNEQFF.

The rearrangement links TRBV15 to TRBJ1-2, with TRBD1 matching 7 bases. The CDR3 length is 14 residues. V shed 5 bases, J shed 1 base, and the junction held 4 bases outside the gene matches. In germline, CDR1 is LNHNV, CDR2 YYDKDF (reference sequence). The CDR3 reads CATSWGQSNYGYTF. The CDR3 nucleotides are TGTGCCACCAGCTGGGGACAGAGTAACTATGGCTACACCTTC.

The chain joins TRBV18 to TRBJ1-6; D ambiguous. Germline values: CDR1 KGHSH, CDR2 LQKENI. There are 14 residues in the CDR3. Trimming left V 2 bases short and J 10 bases short, with 12 bases between. CDR3: CASSPDGEASPLHF. The CDR3 DNA follows: TGTGCCAGCTCACCAGATGGGGAGGCATCACCCCTCCACTTT.

The chain links TRBV3-1 (or the pseudogene TRBV3-2) to TRBJ1-3; D is ambiguous. Trimming took 8 bases from V and 3 from J, leaving 14 bases between them. The germline V gene has CDR1 LGHDT and CDR2 YNNKEL (reference sequence). The CDR3 extends over 14 amino acids. CDR3 loop: CASGKWSFGNTIYF. CDR3 bases: TGTGCCAGCGGAAAGTGGAGTTTTGGAAACACCATATATTTT.

The chain couples TRBV29-1 to TRBJ2-7; D might be TRBD1 (5 bases). V was cut by 0 bases and J by 6 bases, with 15 bases left in between. This CDR3 region has 14 residues. CDR1 SQVTM and CDR2 ANQGSEA come from the germline V gene. The CDR3, as DNA: TGCAGCGTTGAAGAAAGGGCAGGGCTGGGCGAGCAGTACTTC. Amino acid sequence: CSVEERAGLGEQYF.

The chain carries TRBV19 and TRBJ2-7; 11 bases match TRBD2. The CDR3 contains 15 residues. The J segment lost 2 bases and the V segment lost 5 bases, leaving 5 bases of the junction unmatched. Germline lookup yields CDR1 LNHDA and CDR2 SQIVND (reference sequence). Here the CDR3 reads CASSPGSGRAYEQYF. In DNA, the CDR3 is TGTGCCAGTAGTCCGGGTAGCGGGAGGGCCTACGAGCAGTACTTC. Based on the CDR3 plus reference TRBV19 and TRBJ2-7, the full variable domain is DGGITQSPKYLFRKEGQNVTLSCEQNLNHDAMYWYRQDPGQGLRLIYYSQIVNDFQKGDIAEGYSVSREKKESFPLTVTSAQKNPTAFYLCASSPGSGRAYEQYFGPGTRLTVT.

This clone was seen just once. The CDR3, as DNA: TGTGCCAGCAGCTTGAGTGCCAACTTGAACACCGGGGAGCTGTTTTTT. Its protein is CASSLSANLNTGELFF. This sequence joins TRBV7-8 and TRBJ2-2; no definite D call. The V end was cut by 3 bases, the J end by 1 base, with 12 bases between. CDR1 is SGHVS, CDR2 FQNEAQ, per germline. The CDR3 covers 16 residues.

This chain connects TRBV19 to TRBJ1-4; no definite D call. Trimming stripped 5 bases from V and 4 bases from J, with 5 bases between. The CDR3 covers 12 residues. CDR1 and CDR2 from the germline V gene are LNHDA and SQIVND (reference sequence). CDR3 in amino acids: CASSPINEKLFF. The DNA of the CDR3 is TGTGCCAGTAGTCCCATTAATGAAAAACTGTTTTTT.

The rearrangement joins TRBV6-2 or TRBV6-3 to TRBJ2-7, with unresolved D. The CDR3 spans 13 residues. In germline, CDR1 is MNHEY, CDR2 SVGEGT. The V and J ends lost 4 bases and 4 bases respectively, with 11 bases between them. CDR3 in amino acids: CASSSNKRYEQYF. DNA for the CDR3: TGTGCCAGCAGTTCCAATAAGAGGTACGAGCAGTACTTC.

The chain uses TRBV20-1 and TRBJ1-2; D remains unclear. In germline, CDR1 is DFQATT, CDR2 SNEGSKA (reference sequence). Trimming left V 4 bases short and J 4 bases short, with 7 bases between. This CDR3 is built from 11 residues. The CDR3 nucleotides read TGCAGTGCTAAGAACAGCTATGGCTACACCTTC. It yields the protein CSAKNSYGYTF.

The rearrangement links TRBV7-3 to TRBJ2-1, with 9 bases identical to TRBD2. V shed 1 base, J shed 8 bases, and the junction held 6 bases outside the gene matches. Germline loops: CDR1 SGHTA, CDR2 FQGTGA. This CDR3 has 15 residues. The CDR3 loop reads CASSLMPAGGYEQFF. The CDR3 DNA follows: TGTGCCAGCAGCTTAATGCCAGCGGGAGGCTATGAGCAGTTCTTC.

The genes are TRBV7-3 and TRBJ2-3; TRBD2 matches 13 bases. Germline-derived CDR1 and CDR2 are SGHTA and FQGTGA. The CDR3 sequence is 15 residues long. V gave up 5 bases and J gave up 4 bases; unmatched junction bases: 3. CDR3 sequence (DNA): TGTGCCAGCAGCCTCACTAGCGGGAGGGCAGATACGCAGTATTTT. It is translated as CASSLTSGRADTQYF.

This chain joins TRBV29-1 and TRBJ2-1; 7 bases are shared with TRBD1. J was trimmed by 8 bases and V by 5 bases; bases with no gene match: 9. Germline CDR1 and CDR2: SQVTM and ANQGSEA. The CDR3 is 13 amino acids. The CDR3 sequence: CSVRQGRGDEQFF. DNA for the CDR3: TGCAGCGTTCGACAGGGTAGGGGCGATGAGCAGTTCTTC.

The V call is TRBV11-3, the J call TRBJ2-1; TRBD2 agrees at 10 bases. The junction had 6 bases not matched to a gene; V was cut back by 5 bases and J by 5 bases. This CDR3 is built from 15 residues. The germline gives CDR1 SGHNT, CDR2 YENEEA. CDR3 coding DNA: TGTGCCAGCAGCCATATAGCGGGAGGCCACAATGAGCAGTTCTTC. Encoded protein: CASSHIAGGHNEQFF.